The entry below describes one T cell receptor (beta chain). At least ten counts were recorded for this clonotype. The antigen this receptor binds is unknown. Qualities for individual bases were not recorded, and no much larger clone is one base off. This sample stems from a study of read filtering for tumor transcriptome and immune sequencing (dated by TCRdb to the early 2020s). For the wider study: Of the patients in the cohort, some 18 were male and more than 12 were female, and their mean age was around 64 years, with a range of about 45 to 85. The study compared TCR repertoires from targeted immune repertoire sequencing and bulk whole-transcriptome sequencing run on the same bone marrow samples. A main aim was a read-filtering strategy for immune repertoire data, specifically whether clonotypes supported by a single read should be removed. Whole-transcriptome libraries were prepared with the TruSeq RNA Access Library Prep Kit after DNase treatment. Per sample, about 4.05 to 11 million TCR-region mapped reads were obtained with IR-seq, compared with only about 80 to 1273 with RNA-seq. By revised international staging, eight or nine patients were R-ISS I, 15 to 20 were R-ISS II and roughly 7 were R-ISS III. General findings and caveats noted by the study authors: Single-read clonotypes made up roughly 81% of clonotypes but 3.5% to 4.5% of total reads in IR-seq, and less than 75% of clonotypes and 44.6% of reads in RNA-seq. IR-seq captured clonotypes at much higher depth and more reliably than RNA-seq, and smaller IR-seq throughput sufficed to identify most shared clonotypes. The sorted CD138-negative fraction was a mixed bone marrow immune population, not purified T cells. Removing single-read clonotypes increased the correlation between IR-seq and RNA-seq shared clonotype proportions.

CDR1 GTSNPN and CDR2 SVGIG were looked up in the germline V gene (reference sequence). The CDR3 sequence holds 16 residues, the cysteine and phenylalanine included. The sequence is cut down to CDR3 DNA, 48 bases in frame from base 1. The germline ends are 15 bases apart after V is trimmed by 1 base and J by 2 bases. Bone marrow was sampled from every patient at the time of active disease. Ficoll-Hypaque density gradient centrifugation was used to isolate the bone marrow mononuclear cells. Myeloma plasma cells were removed and CD138-negative cells were collected by negative selection after labeling with CD138 magnetic microbeads on a MACS separator. The purity of the isolated cells was checked by flow cytometry with CD138 antibodies on an Attune NxT. TRIzol reagent was used to extract total RNA, and a NanoDrop spectrophotometer was used to quantify the extracted RNA. Paired RNA-seq and IR-seq were performed on each patient's CD138-negative bone marrow sample.

The Immunoverse kit was used to build TCR libraries from approximately 410 ng RNA, with molecular barcoded adaptors covering alpha/delta and beta/gamma chains. TCR library preparation used the same RNA that went into transcriptome sequencing. Sequencing of TCR libraries was carried out on an Illumina HiSeq 4000 with 2 x 150 cycles. As for the authors' bioinformatics: TCR reads were aligned to human V, D, J and C references and assembled into CDR3 clonotypes with MiXCR, including quality filtering and error correction. The tcR package in R was used for analysis of clonotype counts and gene usage diversity. For inspection of raw mapping reads, RNA-seq reads were mapped by STAR aligner version 2.5.3a onto GRCh37 of the human genome. To test the effect of sequencing depth on detected clonotypes, IR-seq fastq files were randomly downsampled using Seqtk 1.3. Using fastp at Q25 and MiXCR, TCRdb reprocessed the public reads and kept productive beta chains. Each CDR3 protein appears once, grouped with its most common genes and DNA. The V and J calls and clone size are TCRdb's, not the authors'. For this sample the table gives some 130,000 distinct CDR3 sequences, of which less than 15% were detected only once. The top ten clonotypes cover 8.4% of the sample.

Recombination joined TRBV30 with TRBJ2-1; the D gene is possibly TRBD2, with 6 bases matching. The TCR was taken from a donor at least 40 years old with multiple myeloma. The sequenced sample consisted of a population of CD138-negative cells sorted from bone marrow. The sample's cell subset or site, from its label and the paper: bone marrow mononuclear cells depleted of CD138+ plasma/myeloma cells by negative magnetic selection. The DNA is as follows: TGTGCCTGGAGTGAGGGGTCCGGGACTCCCTACAATGAGCAGTTCTTC. The encoded protein is CAWSEGSGTPYNEQFF.